This T cell receptor (beta chain) was recorded in a study of identical twins. Study results and limitations: Partial confounding of zero-insertion analyses by invariant MAIT and iNKT cells was possible.

TCRdb re-analysed the 5' RACE reads in MiXCR, keeping a single row per CDR3 protein. Altogether 350,000 to 450,000 distinct CDR3 sequences are present, less than 20% being singletons, with the ten largest covering approximately 12%. Germline lookup yields CDR1 SEHNR and CDR2 FQNEAQ (reference sequence). The CDR3 is 13 amino acids. The V gene end was trimmed by 3 bases and the J gene end by 5 bases; junction bases not matched to a gene: 1. Worth noting for this clonotype: The target antigen is unknown.

The chain uses TRBV7-9 and TRBJ1-3; 7 bases align to TRBD1. The source material was naive T cells sorted from blood. The sequence derives from a man aged 50 or older in good health. The CDR3 DNA sequence: TGTGCCAGCAGCTTGGGACAGCGAAACACCATATATTTT. It yields the protein CASSLGQRNTIYF.